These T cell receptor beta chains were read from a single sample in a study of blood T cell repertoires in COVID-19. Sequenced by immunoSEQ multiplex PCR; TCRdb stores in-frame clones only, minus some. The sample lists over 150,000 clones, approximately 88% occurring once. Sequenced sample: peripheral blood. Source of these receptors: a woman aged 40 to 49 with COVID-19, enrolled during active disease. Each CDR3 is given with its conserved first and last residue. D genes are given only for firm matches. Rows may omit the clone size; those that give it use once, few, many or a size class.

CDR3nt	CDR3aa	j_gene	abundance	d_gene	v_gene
TGTGCTAGTGGTTTGGAGAGTAATTCACCCCTCCACTTT	CASGLESNSPLHF	TRBJ1-6	NA	NA	TRBV12-5
TGTGCCACTAAGCTCCCATCGGAAGCTTTCTTT	CATKLPSEAFF	TRBJ1-1	NA	NA	TRBV19
TGTGCCAGCAGCTCCCTCCCGGGTACAGATACGCAGTATTTT	CASSSLPGTDTQYF	TRBJ2-3	NA	NA	TRBV3-1/TRBV3-2
TGTGCCAGCAGTCACAGGGATAGCAATCAGCCCCAGCATTTT	CASSHRDSNQPQHF	TRBJ1-5	many	NA	TRBV27
TGTGCCAGCAGTTACTACAGGGGCTATCAAGAGACCCAGTACTTC	CASSYYRGYQETQYF	TRBJ2-5	NA	TRBD1	TRBV6-5
TGTGCCAGCAGCCTCGTTCGCAGGGGGCATCAAAAACTGTTTTTT	CASSLVRRGHQKLFF	TRBJ1-4	NA	TRBD1	TRBV7-9
TGTGCCAGCAGCCCCGGACAGGGGGTTACGTCCACTGAAGCTTTCTTT	CASSPGQGVTSTEAFF	TRBJ1-1	once	TRBD1	TRBV5-6
TGTGCCAGCGGGACAGGGGTCTATAATTCACCCCTCCACTTT	CASGTGVYNSPLHF	TRBJ1-6	few	TRBD1	TRBV7-9
TGTGCCAGCAGTGACACGGGTCTAGCGGGGGGGCGATGGGAGCAGTTCTTC	CASSDTGLAGGRWEQFF	TRBJ2-1	once	TRBD2	TRBV6-4
TGTGCCAGCAGCTTGGCCCTAGCGGGAGTGAATGAGCAGTTCTTC	CASSLALAGVNEQFF	TRBJ2-1	NA	TRBD2	TRBV5-4